The rows below give T cell receptor beta chains drawn from one sample of a study of blood T cell repertoires in COVID-19. The table came from immunoSEQ multiplex PCR; TCRdb's copy has only in-frame clones and leaves some out. The data contain about 280,000 clones, about four fifths of them singletons. The sample consisted of peripheral blood. The receptor source for this set is a woman aged 45-60 years who had recovered from COVID-19. The CDR3 runs from the conserved cysteine through the conserved F or W. The order of the fields is D gene, J gene, V gene, clone size, CDR3 DNA, CDR3 protein. D genes are given only for firm matches. Some rows have no size entry. The others give once, few or many, or a class for an expanded clone.

d_call: TRBD1
j_call: TRBJ1-1
v_call: TRBV30
clone_size: -
cdr3_nt: TGTGCCTGGACTAGACACAGGGGAACTGAAGCTTTCTTT
cdr3_aa: CAWTRHRGTEAFF

d_call: TRBD1
j_call: TRBJ2-7
v_call: TRBV27
clone_size: -
cdr3_nt: TGTGCCACCACAGAGAGAGGACAGGGGGGATCCTACGAGCAGTACTTC
cdr3_aa: CATTERGQGGSYEQYF

d_call: -
j_call: TRBJ1-5
v_call: TRBV9
clone_size: -
cdr3_nt: TGTGCCAGCAGCCCAACCCCGGGATCCAATCAGCCCCAGCATTTT
cdr3_aa: CASSPTPGSNQPQHF

d_call: TRBD2
j_call: TRBJ2-5
v_call: TRBV28
clone_size: -
cdr3_nt: TGTGCCAGCAGTTTCTCCCGACTAGCGGGAGTTGAGACCCAGTACTTC
cdr3_aa: CASSFSRLAGVETQYF

d_call: TRBD2
j_call: TRBJ2-5
v_call: TRBV30
clone_size: -
cdr3_nt: TGTGCCTGGAGTGTATTTAGCGGGAAGACCCAGTACTTC
cdr3_aa: CAWSVFSGKTQYF

d_call: -
j_call: TRBJ2-7
v_call: TRBV7-2
clone_size: -
cdr3_nt: TGTGCCAGCGCCCTCTCGGACGAGCAGTACTTC
cdr3_aa: CASALSDEQYF

d_call: -
j_call: TRBJ1-5
v_call: TRBV7-2
clone_size: -
cdr3_nt: TGTGCCAGCAGCCTGGGGACACGACAGCCCCAGCATTTT
cdr3_aa: CASSLGTRQPQHF

d_call: TRBD2
j_call: TRBJ2-7
v_call: TRBV6-2/TRBV6-3
clone_size: few
cdr3_nt: TGTGCCAGCAGCCGCGGGGGGCTCTACGAGCAGTACTTC
cdr3_aa: CASSRGGLYEQYF

d_call: -
j_call: TRBJ1-1
v_call: TRBV28
clone_size: -
cdr3_nt: TGTGCCAGCAGAGCTGTCGGTAACACTGAAGCTTTCTTT
cdr3_aa: CASRAVGNTEAFF

d_call: TRBD1
j_call: TRBJ2-7
v_call: TRBV18
clone_size: -
cdr3_nt: TGTGCCAGCTCACCACCCAACCTGGACAGGGCGGGGTACGAGCAGTACTTC
cdr3_aa: CASSPPNLDRAGYEQYF

d_call: TRBD2
j_call: TRBJ2-7
v_call: TRBV27
clone_size: once
cdr3_nt: TGTGCCAGCAGTACTAGGACTAGCGGCTTCAAGAACGAGCAGTACTTC
cdr3_aa: CASSTRTSGFKNEQYF

d_call: -
j_call: TRBJ1-4
v_call: TRBV5-4
clone_size: -
cdr3_nt: TGTGCCAGCAGCCCTACAGGGAATCTTAATGAAAAACTGTTTTTT
cdr3_aa: CASSPTGNLNEKLFF

d_call: -
j_call: TRBJ2-3
v_call: TRBV7-3
clone_size: -
cdr3_nt: TGTGCCAGCAGCTTTACAGGGTCACACACAGATACGCAGTATTTT
cdr3_aa: CASSFTGSHTDTQYF

d_call: TRBD1
j_call: TRBJ1-2
v_call: TRBV23-1
clone_size: -
cdr3_nt: TGCGCCAGCAGTCAATCAGGGACAGGCTATGGCTACACCTTC
cdr3_aa: CASSQSGTGYGYTF

d_call: -
j_call: TRBJ2-2
v_call: TRBV24-1
clone_size: -
cdr3_nt: TGTGCCACCAGTGCAGGGGTGTACACCGGGGAGCTGTTTTTT
cdr3_aa: CATSAGVYTGELFF

d_call: TRBD1
j_call: TRBJ1-2
v_call: TRBV19
clone_size: once
cdr3_nt: TGTGCCAGTCGGCAAAAGGGGGCGATGTCCGGCTACACCTTC
cdr3_aa: CASRQKGAMSGYTF

d_call: -
j_call: TRBJ2-2
v_call: TRBV19
clone_size: few
cdr3_nt: TGTGCCAGTCAGGTCGTGAACACCGGGGAGCTGTTTTTT
cdr3_aa: CASQVVNTGELFF

d_call: -
j_call: TRBJ2-2
v_call: TRBV5-5
clone_size: -
cdr3_nt: TGTGCCAGCAGCTTGCTAGGGACAAACACCGGGGAGCTGTTTTTT
cdr3_aa: CASSLLGTNTGELFF

d_call: -
j_call: TRBJ2-7
v_call: TRBV28
clone_size: -
cdr3_nt: TGTGCCAGCACAGGGACAAACTCCTACGAGCAGTACTTC
cdr3_aa: CASTGTNSYEQYF

d_call: TRBD1
j_call: TRBJ2-5
v_call: TRBV19
clone_size: -
cdr3_nt: TGTGCCAGCGGGACAGGGGTAGAGACCCAGTACTTC
cdr3_aa: CASGTGVETQYF

d_call: -
j_call: TRBJ2-3
v_call: TRBV10-3
clone_size: few
cdr3_nt: TGTGCCATCAGTGAGTCGAGTGGCACAGATACGCAGTATTTT
cdr3_aa: CAISESSGTDTQYF

d_call: TRBD2
j_call: TRBJ2-2
v_call: TRBV7-7
clone_size: -
cdr3_nt: TGTGCCAGCAGCTCGTCCCCGACGGGGGGACCGGCGGGGGAGCTGTTTTTT
cdr3_aa: CASSSSPTGGPAGELFF

d_call: TRBD1
j_call: TRBJ1-1
v_call: TRBV24-1
clone_size: once
cdr3_nt: TGTGCCACCAGTGAACGACAGGGGGCGCGGGCTTTCTTT
cdr3_aa: CATSERQGARAFF

d_call: TRBD1
j_call: TRBJ2-3
v_call: TRBV29-1
clone_size: once
cdr3_nt: TGCAGCGTCGCACAGGGGGAGGTGGCAGATACGCAGTATTTT
cdr3_aa: CSVAQGEVADTQYF

d_call: TRBD2
j_call: TRBJ2-5
v_call: TRBV19
clone_size: -
cdr3_nt: TGTGCCAGTAGTCTCAGACTAGCGAGGGAGACCCAGTACTTC
cdr3_aa: CASSLRLARETQYF

d_call: TRBD1
j_call: TRBJ1-5
v_call: TRBV4-3
clone_size: -
cdr3_nt: TGCGCCAGCAGCCCCGGGACAGGGATGGGTCAGCCCCAGCATTTT
cdr3_aa: CASSPGTGMGQPQHF

d_call: TRBD1
j_call: TRBJ1-2
v_call: TRBV5-1
clone_size: -
cdr3_nt: TGCGCCAGCAGCTTGGGAGGGGACAGGGGCTACTATGGCTACACCTTC
cdr3_aa: CASSLGGDRGYYGYTF

d_call: TRBD1
j_call: TRBJ1-2
v_call: TRBV28
clone_size: -
cdr3_nt: TGTGCCAGCAGTCGCGGACAGGGGAACTATGGCTACACCTTC
cdr3_aa: CASSRGQGNYGYTF

d_call: -
j_call: TRBJ1-1
v_call: TRBV30
clone_size: -
cdr3_nt: TGTGCCTGGGTTCACCTCGACAGGTTTAACACTGAAGCTTTCTTT
cdr3_aa: CAWVHLDRFNTEAFF

d_call: -
j_call: TRBJ2-1
v_call: TRBV6-5
clone_size: -
cdr3_nt: TGTGCCAGCAGTCTCCGCCGAGGGTTTTACAATGAGCAGTTCTTC
cdr3_aa: CASSLRRGFYNEQFF

d_call: -
j_call: TRBJ1-3
v_call: TRBV5-1
clone_size: many
cdr3_nt: TGCGCCAGCAGCTTGGGGTACCGAGCCTCTGGAAACACCATATATTTT
cdr3_aa: CASSLGYRASGNTIYF

d_call: TRBD2
j_call: TRBJ2-5
v_call: TRBV4-3
clone_size: -
cdr3_nt: TGCGCCAGCAGCCATCAGCGGGGGGGCCAAGAGACCCAGTACTTC
cdr3_aa: CASSHQRGGQETQYF

d_call: TRBD1
j_call: TRBJ2-2
v_call: TRBV7-6
clone_size: -
cdr3_nt: TGTGCCAGCAGCGTCGACAGGGGGCTGGGCACCGGGGAGCTGTTTTTT
cdr3_aa: CASSVDRGLGTGELFF

d_call: TRBD1
j_call: TRBJ1-3
v_call: TRBV6-6
clone_size: -
cdr3_nt: TGTGCCAGCAGTCCTTCGGACAGGGATGGAAACACCATATATTTT
cdr3_aa: CASSPSDRDGNTIYF

d_call: TRBD2
j_call: TRBJ2-5
v_call: TRBV6-5
clone_size: -
cdr3_nt: TGTGCCAGCAGAGATCCAGCGGGAGGCGGGGAGACCCAGTACTTC
cdr3_aa: CASRDPAGGGETQYF

d_call: -
j_call: TRBJ1-1
v_call: TRBV20-1
clone_size: -
cdr3_nt: TGCAGTGCGGGGAGGAACACTGAAGCTTTCTTT
cdr3_aa: CSAGRNTEAFF

d_call: -
j_call: TRBJ2-2
v_call: TRBV19
clone_size: -
cdr3_nt: TGTGCCAGTAGTATCACCGGGACACAGAACACCGGGGAGCTGTTTTTT
cdr3_aa: CASSITGTQNTGELFF

d_call: TRBD2
j_call: TRBJ2-3
v_call: TRBV7-3
clone_size: -
cdr3_nt: TGTGCCAGCAGCTTATTACCGACGTACCGACTAGCGGGGGGGCAAGATACGCAGTATTTT
cdr3_aa: CASSLLPTYRLAGGQDTQYF

d_call: -
j_call: TRBJ1-2
v_call: TRBV2
clone_size: -
cdr3_nt: TGTGCCAGCAGTGGGGCAGGGGCCTATGGCTACACCTTC
cdr3_aa: CASSGAGAYGYTF

d_call: TRBD1
j_call: TRBJ1-2
v_call: TRBV24-1
clone_size: -
cdr3_nt: TGTGCCACCAGTGATTCGGGACAGGGTCTAACTCTCTACACCTTC
cdr3_aa: CATSDSGQGLTLYTF

d_call: -
j_call: TRBJ2-7
v_call: TRBV6-5
clone_size: -
cdr3_nt: TGTGCCAGCAGTTACTCGTTGTCAGGAGGTCGCTACGAGCAGTACTTC
cdr3_aa: CASSYSLSGGRYEQYF

d_call: TRBD1
j_call: TRBJ2-1
v_call: TRBV4-2
clone_size: -
cdr3_nt: TGTGCCAGCAGCCAAGATCTAAGGTTGGGCAGGGGGTTCTACAATGAGCAGTTCTTC
cdr3_aa: CASSQDLRLGRGFYNEQFF

d_call: TRBD1
j_call: TRBJ1-1
v_call: TRBV2
clone_size: -
cdr3_nt: TGTGCCAGCAGTGAAGGGGGGACAGGGGCTGAAGCTTTCTTT
cdr3_aa: CASSEGGTGAEAFF

d_call: -
j_call: TRBJ1-1
v_call: TRBV5-1
clone_size: -
cdr3_nt: TGCGCCAGCAGCCTATTTGGCACTGAAGCTTTCTTT
cdr3_aa: CASSLFGTEAFF

d_call: TRBD2
j_call: TRBJ2-3
v_call: TRBV5-1
clone_size: -
cdr3_nt: TGCGCCAGCAGCCTCCCCGGGGGGGGCACAGATACGCAGTATTTT
cdr3_aa: CASSLPGGGTDTQYF

d_call: -
j_call: TRBJ2-3
v_call: TRBV5-4
clone_size: -
cdr3_nt: TGTGCCAGCAGCTCCTCACTGGTTACAGATACGCAGTATTTT
cdr3_aa: CASSSSLVTDTQYF

d_call: TRBD2
j_call: TRBJ2-1
v_call: TRBV30
clone_size: -
cdr3_nt: TGTGCCTGGAGTATAGGACTAGCGGGGAACAATGAGCAGTTCTTC
cdr3_aa: CAWSIGLAGNNEQFF

d_call: TRBD2
j_call: TRBJ2-2
v_call: TRBV4-3
clone_size: -
cdr3_nt: TGCGCCAGCAGCGGAAGGGGACTAAGTTCCTCCGGGGAGCTGTTTTTT
cdr3_aa: CASSGRGLSSSGELFF

d_call: -
j_call: TRBJ1-5
v_call: TRBV7-3
clone_size: once
cdr3_nt: TGTGCCAGCAGCCATTGGCCCGCGGAGGGTAGCAATCAGCCCCAGCATTTT
cdr3_aa: CASSHWPAEGSNQPQHF

d_call: TRBD2
j_call: TRBJ2-1
v_call: TRBV27
clone_size: many
cdr3_nt: TGTGCCAGCAGAGGGCTAGCGGGATCCAATGAGCAGTTCTTC
cdr3_aa: CASRGLAGSNEQFF

d_call: -
j_call: TRBJ2-7
v_call: TRBV3-1/TRBV3-2
clone_size: -
cdr3_nt: TGTGCCAGCAGCCAAGCCGGGACAGAGCAGTACTTC
cdr3_aa: CASSQAGTEQYF

d_call: TRBD2
j_call: TRBJ2-1
v_call: TRBV7-8
clone_size: few
cdr3_nt: TGTGCCAGCAGCTTAGCTAGCGGGATCTACAATGAGCAGTTCTTC
cdr3_aa: CASSLASGIYNEQFF

d_call: -
j_call: TRBJ1-6
v_call: TRBV7-2
clone_size: few
cdr3_nt: TGTGCCAGCAGCTTGGACAGAATGAATTCACCCCTCCACTTT
cdr3_aa: CASSLDRMNSPLHF

d_call: TRBD2
j_call: TRBJ2-5
v_call: TRBV5-1
clone_size: -
cdr3_nt: TGCGCCAGCAGCACACCGCGGGGGGCGCGAGAGACCCAGTACTTC
cdr3_aa: CASSTPRGARETQYF

d_call: -
j_call: TRBJ2-2
v_call: TRBV4-2
clone_size: -
cdr3_nt: TGTGCCAGCAGCCAAGTACGTTTCGGGGTAGCCGGGGAGCTGTTTTTT
cdr3_aa: CASSQVRFGVAGELFF

d_call: -
j_call: TRBJ2-1
v_call: TRBV7-2
clone_size: -
cdr3_nt: TGTGCCAGCAGCTTGGGGGCGTGGAATGAGCAGTTCTTC
cdr3_aa: CASSLGAWNEQFF

d_call: -
j_call: TRBJ2-2
v_call: TRBV27
clone_size: -
cdr3_nt: TGTGCCAGCAGTTTGTCTAACACCGGGGAGCTGTTTTTT
cdr3_aa: CASSLSNTGELFF